The source of this T cell receptor beta chain is a study of T cell responses to AZD1222 COVID-19 vaccine. Study-level findings and limits: With dominance at 160-218 and 743-854, vaccine-associated CD4 TCRs spanned spike. The sample set comprised mostly white British donors with more females, and clonal diversity was possibly underestimated.

This CDR3 has 15 residues. V trimming: 5 bases; J trimming: 5 bases; junction bases outside the gene matches: 6. CDR1 is KGHSH, CDR2 LQKENI, per germline. Method: immunoSEQ multiplex PCR; TCRdb's copy keeps in-frame clones and lacks some. The table has approximately 130,000 clones, around 90% seen once; the top ten hold around 5.3%. As to this clone: The antigen is undetermined.

This sequence originates from an adult who received the AZD1222 COVID-19 vaccine. This specimen consisted of peripheral blood, obtained 28 days after the second AZD1222 dose. The J gene is TRBJ2-5, the V gene TRBV18; TRBD1 matches at 12 bases. The CDR3 loop is CASSTGTGGRETQYF. The DNA for the CDR3 is TGTGCCAGCTCAACCGGGACAGGGGGCAGGGAGACCCAGTACTTC.